The text below deals with one T cell receptor (beta chain). The V gene's germline CDR1 is SGHNT and CDR2 YENEEA. The CDR3 sequence is 16 residues long. Trimming removed 5 bases from V and 1 base from J; junction bases left unmatched: 9. Authors' data handling: Reference gene primer amplification yielded estimated nucleated cell counts. Data came from immunoSEQ multiplex PCR; TCRdb stores just in-frame clones and leaves some out. V, J and clone size were drawn from that table, and D and trimming were deduced from the DNA. The sample yields approximately 310,000 clones, around 87% seen once. The sample is drawn from a study of blood T cell repertoires in COVID-19. Study-level background: The United States, Italy and Spain supplied acute and convalescent COVID-19 samples. Sample material is recorded as cDNA or gDNA derived from T cells, B-cell-depleted T cells, or PBMCs.

The receptor's source is a man between 50 and 59 years old with active or convalescent COVID-19. This chain connects TRBV11-3 to TRBJ2-5, with TRBD1 matching over 8 bases. The sequenced sample consisted of peripheral blood. DNA for the CDR3: TGTGCCAGCAGCCCAAGGACAGGGAAAAGCCAAGAGACCCAGTACTTC. The encoded protein is CASSPRTGKSQETQYF.